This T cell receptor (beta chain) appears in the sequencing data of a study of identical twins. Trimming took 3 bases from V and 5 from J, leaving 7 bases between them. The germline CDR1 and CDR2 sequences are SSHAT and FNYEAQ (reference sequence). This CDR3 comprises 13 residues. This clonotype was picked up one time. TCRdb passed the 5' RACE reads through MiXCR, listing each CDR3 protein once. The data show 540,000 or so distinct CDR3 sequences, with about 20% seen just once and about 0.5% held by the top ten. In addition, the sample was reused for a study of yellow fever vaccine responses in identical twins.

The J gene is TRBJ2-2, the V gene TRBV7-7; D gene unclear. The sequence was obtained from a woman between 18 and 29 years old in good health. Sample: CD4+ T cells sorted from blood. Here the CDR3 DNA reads TGTGCCAGCAGCTTTGACATAACCGGGGAGCTGTTTTTT. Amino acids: CASSFDITGELFF.